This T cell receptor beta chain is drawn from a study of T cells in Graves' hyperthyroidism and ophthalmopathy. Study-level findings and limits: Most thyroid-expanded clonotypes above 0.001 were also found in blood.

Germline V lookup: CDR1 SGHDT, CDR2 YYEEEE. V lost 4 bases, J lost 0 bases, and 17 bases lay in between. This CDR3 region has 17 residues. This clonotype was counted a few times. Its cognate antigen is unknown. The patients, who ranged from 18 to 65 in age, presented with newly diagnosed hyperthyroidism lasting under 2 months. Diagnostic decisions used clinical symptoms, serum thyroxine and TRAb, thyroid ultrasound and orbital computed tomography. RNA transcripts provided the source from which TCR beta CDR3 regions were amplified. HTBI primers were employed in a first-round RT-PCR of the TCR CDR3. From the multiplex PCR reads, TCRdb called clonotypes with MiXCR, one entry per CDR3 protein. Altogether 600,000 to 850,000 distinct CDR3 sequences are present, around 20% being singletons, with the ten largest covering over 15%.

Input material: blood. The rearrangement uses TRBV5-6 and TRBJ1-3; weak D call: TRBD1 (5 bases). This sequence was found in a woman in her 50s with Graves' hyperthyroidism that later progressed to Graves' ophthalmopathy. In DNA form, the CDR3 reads TGTGCCAGCAGCCCCTTAGGCCGGGGCAACTCTGGAAACACCATATATTTT. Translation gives CASSPLGRGNSGNTIYF.